This TCR beta chain stems from a study of T cell responses to AZD1222 COVID-19 vaccine. In the study overall: Second-dose schedules of about 4 or about 12 weeks were combined. Findings of the study overall: Two AZD1222 administrations were followed by greater Spike-specific TCR breadth and depth. Nearly half of spike-specific TCRs reportedly go after variant regions that carry no mutations.

Comments on this clone: As yet, its antigen is unknown.

Some clones are missing from TCRdb's copy, which holds only in-frame ones; the method was immunoSEQ multiplex PCR. The table has 150,000 to 180,000 clones, around nine tenths seen once. With 1 base removed from V and 6 bases from J, the gap between germline ends came to 8 bases. The CDR3 loop spans 12 amino acids. The germline gives CDR1 SGHRS, CDR2 YFSETQ. The chain is built from TRBV5-1 and TRBJ2-7; D remains unclear. This specimen consisted of peripheral blood, obtained on day 0 of AZD1222 vaccination. This TCR was sampled from an adult in good health. CDR3 DNA sequence: TGCGCCAGCAGCTTGTTTAGGAGCGAGCAGTACTTC. It codes for CASSLFRSEQYF.